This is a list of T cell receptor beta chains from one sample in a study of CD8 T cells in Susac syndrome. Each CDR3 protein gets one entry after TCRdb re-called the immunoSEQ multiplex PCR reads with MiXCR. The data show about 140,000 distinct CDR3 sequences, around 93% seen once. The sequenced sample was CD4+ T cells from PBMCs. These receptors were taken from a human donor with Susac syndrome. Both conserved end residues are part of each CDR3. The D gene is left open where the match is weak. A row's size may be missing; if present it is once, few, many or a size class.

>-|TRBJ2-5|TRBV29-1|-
TGCAGCGTTGAAATCGTTCTCTGGGCGAAGACCCAGTACTTC
CSVEIVLWAKTQYF
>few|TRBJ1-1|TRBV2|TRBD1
TGTGCCAGCAGAATGGGACAGACGAACACTGAAGCTTTCTTT
CASRMGQTNTEAFF
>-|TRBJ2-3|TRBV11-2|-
TGTGCCAGCAGCGTGAGTGGCTACACAGATACGCAGTATTTT
CASSVSGYTDTQYF
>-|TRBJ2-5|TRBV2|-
TGTGCCAGCAGTTCGCAGGCCGAGACCCAGTACTTC
CASSSQAETQYF
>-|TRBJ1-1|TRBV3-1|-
TGTGCCAGCAGCCAAGATCACGGGAACACTGAAGCTTTCTTT
CASSQDHGNTEAFF
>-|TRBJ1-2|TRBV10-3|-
TGTGCCATCAGTGATCAGGTCGACACCTTC
CAISDQVDTF
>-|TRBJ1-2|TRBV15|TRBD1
TGTGCCACCAGCACTGCGACAGGGGACTATGGCTACACCTTC
CATSTATGDYGYTF
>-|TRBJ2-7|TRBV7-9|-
TGTGCCAGCAGCTTACAACAGGACTTCGGCGAGCAGTACTTC
CASSLQQDFGEQYF
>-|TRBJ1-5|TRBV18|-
TGTGCCAGCTCACAGGGGCCCGATCAGCCCCAGCATTTT
CASSQGPDQPQHF
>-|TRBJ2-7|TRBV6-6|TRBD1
TGTGCCAGCAGTCAGGACAGGGGTGGGTACGAGCAGTACTTC
CASSQDRGGYEQYF
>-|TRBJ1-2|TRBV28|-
TGTGCCAGCAGTTTATCCCGGGGGGGGGATGGCTACACCTTC
CASSLSRGGDGYTF
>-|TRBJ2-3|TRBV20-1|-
TGCAGTGCCTGCCCCCCACGGAGCACAGATACGCAGTATTTT
CSACPPRSTDTQYF
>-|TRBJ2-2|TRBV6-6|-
TGTGCCAGCAGTTACGAGGGGGAGCTGTTTTTT
CASSYEGELFF
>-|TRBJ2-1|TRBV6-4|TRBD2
TGTGCCAGCAGTGACGGGACTAGCTACAATGAGCAGTTCTTC
CASSDGTSYNEQFF
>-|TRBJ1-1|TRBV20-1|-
TGCAGTGCCCACTTTGGGGGGGGCCCCGGGGCTTTCTTT
CSAHFGGGPGAFF
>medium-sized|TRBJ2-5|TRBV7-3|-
TGTGCCAGCAGCTCCTCGGCGCTGGAGACCCAGTACTTC
CASSSSALETQYF
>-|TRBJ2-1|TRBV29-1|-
TGCAGCGTCCCGAGGTCCGGGAGTTTCTACAATGAGCAGTTCTTC
CSVPRSGSFYNEQFF
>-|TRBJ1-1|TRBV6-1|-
TGTGCCAGCAAAACTGGCAGGGCCTTATTCTTGAACACTGAAGCTTTCTTT
CASKTGRALFLNTEAFF
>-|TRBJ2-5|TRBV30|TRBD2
TGTGCCTGGAGCGGAAGCGGGGGTGAGACCCAGTACTTC
CAWSGSGGETQYF
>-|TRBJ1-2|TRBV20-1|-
TGCAGTGCTCTCGACACCGTCTATGGCTACACCTTC
CSALDTVYGYTF
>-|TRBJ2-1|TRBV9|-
TGTGCCAGCAGCGTAGACCTAGAAGCCTACAATGAGCAGTTCTTC
CASSVDLEAYNEQFF
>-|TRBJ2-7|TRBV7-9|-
TGTGCCAGCAGCTTAGTCCGATACGAGCAGTACTTC
CASSLVRYEQYF
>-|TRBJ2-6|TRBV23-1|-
TGCGCCAGCAGTCAAGGGGGACGGCAATCTGGGGCCAACGTCCTGACTTTC
CASSQGGRQSGANVLTF
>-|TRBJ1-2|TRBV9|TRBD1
TGTGCCAGCAGCTTGGGACAGGGGAAAGAAAATGGCTACACCTTC
CASSLGQGKENGYTF
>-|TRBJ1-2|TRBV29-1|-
TGCAGCGTTGGTTATAGGGATGACGGCTACACCTTC
CSVGYRDDGYTF
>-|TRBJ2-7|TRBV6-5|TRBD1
TGTGCCAGCAGTTTGGGACAGAACTACGAGCAGTACTTC
CASSLGQNYEQYF
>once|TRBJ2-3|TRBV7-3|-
TGTGCCAGCAGCTTAAGGAGGGGAGATACGCAGTATTTT
CASSLRRGDTQYF
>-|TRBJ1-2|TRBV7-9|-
TGTGCCAGCAGCCCTGTTACTAACTATGGCTACACCTTC
CASSPVTNYGYTF
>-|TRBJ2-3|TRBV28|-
TGTGCCAGCAGTCTGACAGCAGATACGCAGTATTTT
CASSLTADTQYF
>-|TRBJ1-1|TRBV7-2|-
TGTGCCAGCAGCCCCAACGCGGGACGGTTGAACACTGAAGCTTTCTTT
CASSPNAGRLNTEAFF